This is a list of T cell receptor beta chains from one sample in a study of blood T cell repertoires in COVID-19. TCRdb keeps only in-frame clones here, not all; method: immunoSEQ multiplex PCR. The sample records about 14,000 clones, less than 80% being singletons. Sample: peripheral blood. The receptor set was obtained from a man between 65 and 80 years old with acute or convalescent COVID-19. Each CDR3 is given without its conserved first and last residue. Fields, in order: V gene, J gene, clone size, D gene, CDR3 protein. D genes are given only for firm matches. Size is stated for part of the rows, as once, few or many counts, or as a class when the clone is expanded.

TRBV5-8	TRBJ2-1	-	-	ASRKGRGGGEEQF
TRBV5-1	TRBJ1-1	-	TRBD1	ASSRTGTGLINTEAF
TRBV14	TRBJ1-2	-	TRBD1	ASSQPGTGFVGYT
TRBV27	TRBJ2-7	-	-	ASSFGSSSGYEQY
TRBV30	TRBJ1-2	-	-	AWRVERDYGYT
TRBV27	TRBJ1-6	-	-	ASCRTPGSYNSPLH
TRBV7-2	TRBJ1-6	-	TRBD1	ASSLRGQRTNSPLH
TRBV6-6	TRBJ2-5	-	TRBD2	ASSYSGLAGGETQY
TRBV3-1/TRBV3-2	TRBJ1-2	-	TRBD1	ASSQTKGQGAKGYT
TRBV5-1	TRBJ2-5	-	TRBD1	ASRLRDRGETQY
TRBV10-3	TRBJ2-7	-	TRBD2	AISGVGGPGLAGSSSYEQY
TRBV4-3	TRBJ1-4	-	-	ASSQGATTNEKLF
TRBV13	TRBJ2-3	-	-	ASSLGGGPDTQY
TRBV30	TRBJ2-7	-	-	AWSPELAVYEQY
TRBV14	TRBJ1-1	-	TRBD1	ASSQHQGAVTEAF
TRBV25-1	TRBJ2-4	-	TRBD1	ASSEERQGNIQY
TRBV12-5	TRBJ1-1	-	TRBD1	ASFPPDRGRRRSALNTEAF
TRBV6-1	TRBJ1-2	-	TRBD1	ASSEATGGGGYT
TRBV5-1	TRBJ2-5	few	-	ASSLRPVSGSRETQY
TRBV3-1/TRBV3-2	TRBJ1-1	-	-	ASSHKGGAF
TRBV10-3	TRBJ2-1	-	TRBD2	AISRAGGDSSYNEQF
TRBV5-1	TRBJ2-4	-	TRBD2	ARSGGGTKNIQY